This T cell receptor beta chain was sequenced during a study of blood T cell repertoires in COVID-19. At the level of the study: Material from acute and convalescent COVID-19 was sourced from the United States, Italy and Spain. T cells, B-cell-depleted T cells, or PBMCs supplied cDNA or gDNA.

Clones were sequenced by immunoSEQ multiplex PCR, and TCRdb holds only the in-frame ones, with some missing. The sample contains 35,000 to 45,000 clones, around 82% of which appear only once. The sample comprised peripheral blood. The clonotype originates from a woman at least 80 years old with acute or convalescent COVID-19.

The CDR3 is CASGQGNTEAFF. The CDR3 nucleotides read TGTGCCAGCGGACAGGGGAACACTGAAGCTTTCTTT. The rearrangement links TRBV19 to TRBJ1-1, with 8 bases aligning to TRBD1. Losses at the gene ends were 9 bases for V and 1 base for J; bases not matched to a gene: 1. There are 12 residues in the CDR3. Germline V CDR1 and CDR2: LNHDA, SQIVND (reference sequence).